A single sample is the source of the 14 T cell receptor beta chains below, sequenced in a study of T cells in women clearing cervical HPV infection. Profiling relied on immunoSEQ multiplex PCR, and the TCRdb table lists in-frame clones only, not all of them. In total, the table holds 20,000 to 30,000 clones. The sequencing sample was made of blood buffy coat. Source of these receptors: a woman aged 18 to 69 with a cervical HPV16 infection that either progressed to CIN3+ or cleared (not recorded which).

About this clone itself: The CDR3 goes on 3 residues after the read ends, and that part is filled in from the germline J gene. V and J are TRBV20-1 and TRBJ2-5; 7 nucleotides agree with TRBD2. Germline V gives CDR1 DFQATT, CDR2 SNEGSKA (reference sequence). This CDR3 comprises 17 residues. The V gene end was trimmed by 3 bases and the J gene end by 4 bases; junction bases not matched to a gene: 17. The CDR3 loop reads CSARTSDSAGAVETQYF. The DNA read from the CDR3 is TGCAGTGCTAGGACCTCTGATTCGGCGGGAGCGGTAGAGACC.

A word on this clone: The CDR3 goes on 3 residues after the read ends, and that part is filled in from the germline J gene. V is TRBV5-6 and J is TRBJ1-2; D is unclear. This CDR3 is built from 11 residues. V was clipped by 6 bases and J by 3 bases, with 6 bases between them. CDR1 and CDR2 (germline): SGHDT, YYEEEE. CDR3 in amino acids: CASKRDYGYTF. CDR3 bases read: TGTGCCAGCAAGCGCGACTATGGC.

To note about this clone: From the germline J gene comes the end of the CDR3, since the read stops 3 residues before it. The chain recombines TRBV7-9 with TRBJ2-7; the D gene is possibly TRBD1 (5 bases). The CDR3 contains 12 residues. V dropped 7 bases and J dropped 5 bases, with 12 bases sitting between them. Germline assignment: CDR1 SEHNR and CDR2 FQNEAQ (reference sequence). The covered CDR3 bases are TGTGCCAGCACCCCTACAGGAGACGAG. Translated, it gives CASTPTGDE. The whole CDR3 sequence is CASTPTGDEQYF.

Points on this clone: The observed sequence ends 3 residues before the CDR3 terminus, with the missing tail filled in from the germline J gene. This chain connects TRBV28 to TRBJ2-7; TRBD1 might be the D (5 bases). V lost 1 base and J lost 5, with 12 bases in between. This CDR3 has 14 amino acids. Germline lookup yields CDR1 MDHEN and CDR2 SYDVKM. The CDR3 loop is CASSLSGLYNEQYF. The covered CDR3 bases are TGTGCCAGCAGTTTATCAGGGCTGTACAACGAG.

A note on this clone: The sequence runs out 3 residues before the end of the CDR3; the remainder is reconstructed from the germline J gene. The chain has TRBV5-4 and TRBJ2-7, with a tentative D call TRBD2 (6 bases). CDR1 and CDR2 (germline): SGHNT, YYREEE (reference sequence). The CDR3 extends over 16 amino acids. V shed 0 bases and J shed 1 base, with 14 bases lying between them. This chain's CDR3 is CASSLEPGLESYEQYF. The sequenced part of the CDR3 DNA is TGTGCCAGCAGCTTGGAGCCGGGACTTGAGTCCTACGAG.

Points on this clone: The read terminates 3 residues ahead of where the CDR3 ends, so the germline J gene completes it. The rearrangement uses TRBV7-6 and TRBJ2-2, with a tentative D call TRBD2 (6 bases). This CDR3 contains 17 residues. V lost 5 bases to trimming and J lost 5 bases, with 21 bases between them. Germline V gene sequence: CDR1 SGHVS, CDR2 FNYEAQ. The covered CDR3 bases are TGTGCCAGCAGCGCCCTCGGGGGACGGGAGACTACCGGGGAG. Its protein product is CASSALGGRETTGE. The complete CDR3 sequence is CASSALGGRETTGELFF.

To note about this clone: The CDR3 end is not reached by the read, which stops 3 residues before it; the germline J gene fills it in. This chain joins TRBV7-2 and TRBJ2-1; the D is unclear. Germline CDR1 reads SGHTA; CDR2 reads FQGNSA. V was clipped by 2 bases and J by 7 bases, with 6 bases between them. This CDR3 spans 12 amino acids. CDR3 DNA (partial): TGTGCCAGCAGCTTATCGAGGAATGAG. Protein product: CASSLSRNE. The whole CDR3 reads CASSLSRNEQFF.

With respect to this clone: The read stops 3 residues short of the end of the CDR3; the missing end is completed from the germline J gene. The chain joins TRBV27 to TRBJ2-1, with D perhaps matching TRBD2 (6 bases). Trimming pared 7 bases from V and 4 bases from J, leaving 29 bases between. The germline gives CDR1 MNHEY, CDR2 SMNVEV (reference sequence). The CDR3 has 19 amino acids. CDR3 bases read: TGTGCCAGCACTCGGGGCGGGGTCCCGACTGTCGTTAATTACAATGAG. As protein: CASTRGGVPTVVNYNE. In full, the CDR3 is CASTRGGVPTVVNYNEQFF.

Notes on this clone: The CDR3 is cut off 3 residues early in the read; its end comes from the germline J gene. The chain uses TRBV20-1 and TRBJ2-1; D gene uncertain. Trimming cost V 6 bases and J 9 bases, with 21 bases left between them. Germline-derived CDR1 and CDR2 are DFQATT and SNEGSKA (reference sequence). The CDR3 is made up of 14 amino acids. The CDR3 DNA, read in part, is TGCAGTGCAAAGGTGGCGGCCGGTACGTTTGAG. This codes for CSAKVAAGTFE. The complete CDR3 protein is CSAKVAAGTFEQFF.

A word on this clone: The read gets to within 3 residues of the CDR3 end, and the germline J gene fills in the rest. The chain combines TRBV13 with TRBJ2-3; D may be TRBD1 (6 bases). The CDR3 runs 13 residues. Germline-derived CDR1 and CDR2 are PRHDT and FYEKMQ (reference sequence). V gave up 5 bases and J gave up 1 base, with 7 bases separating them. The covered CDR3 bases are TGTGCCAGCAGCCGACAGGGCACAGATACG. This gives the protein CASSRQGTDT. The full CDR3 protein reads CASSRQGTDTQYF.

Details on this clone: The read ends 3 residues shy of where the CDR3 ends; the end is completed using the germline J gene. The rearrangement joins TRBV6-1 to TRBJ1-5; 7 positions agree with TRBD1. CDR3 length: 16 amino acids. Per the germline V gene, CDR1 is MNHNS and CDR2 is SASEGT. J was trimmed by 1 base and V by 4 bases; bases with no gene match: 7. CDR3 DNA (partial): TGTGCCAGCAGTGCATCGACAGGGCGAAGCAATCAGCCC. It yields the protein CASSASTGRSNQP. In full, the CDR3 is CASSASTGRSNQPQHF.

About this clone itself: Read sequence stops 3 residues before the CDR3 end, and the germline J gene provides the missing end. The chain employs TRBV27 and TRBJ2-3; unclear D gene. Germline values: CDR1 MNHEY, CDR2 SMNVEV (reference sequence). The CDR3 extends over 15 amino acids. Trimming left V 2 bases short and J 4 bases short, with 13 bases between. The sequenced CDR3 bases are TGTGCCAGCAGTTTAAGTAGCAGTGTTCCAGATACG. Its translation: CASSLSSSVPDT. The full CDR3 reads CASSLSSSVPDTQYF.

A remark on this clone: The read falls 3 residues short of the CDR3 end, and the missing part is taken from the germline J gene. The rearrangement uses TRBV5-6 and TRBJ1-6, with no clear D. This CDR3 has 15 residues. CDR1 SGHDT and CDR2 YYEEEE come from the germline V gene. V was cut by 5 bases and J by 7 bases, with 16 bases left in between. CDR3 DNA (partial): TGTGCCAGCAGTTGGGCTGCTTTTTTGAATTCACCC. This encodes CASSWAAFLNSP. The whole CDR3 protein is CASSWAAFLNSPLHF.

A remark on this clone: The DNA ends 3 residues before the CDR3 does, and the rest of the CDR3 is filled in from the germline J gene. V and J are TRBV30 and TRBJ1-4; 7 bases match TRBD1. Unmatched junction bases numbered 2, after V lost 0 bases and J lost 7 bases. CDR1 and CDR2 (germline): GTSNPN, SVGIG (reference sequence). The CDR3 runs 13 residues. The CDR3 sequence: CAWSVTGREKLFF. The CDR3 DNA, read in part, is TGTGCCTGGAGTGTGACAGGGCGTGAAAAA.